The TCR beta chain described here comes from a study of blood T cell repertoires in COVID-19. Some clones are missing from TCRdb's copy, which holds only in-frame ones; the method was immunoSEQ multiplex PCR. The sample has 110,000 to 150,000 clones; around 87% are singletons. The CDR3 is made up of 15 amino acids. V shed 2 bases, J shed 1 base, and the junction held 5 bases outside the gene matches. Germline values: CDR1 SGHNT, CDR2 YYREEE (reference sequence). V gene TRBV5-4 combines with J gene TRBJ1-1; 7 bases are shared with TRBD1. This clonotype was obtained from a man aged 60 to 75 who had recovered from COVID-19. The material sequenced was PBMCs or T cells enriched from blood (not recorded which). The CDR3 is CASSFERGRNTEAFF. CDR3 DNA: TGTGCCAGCAGCTTCGAGAGGGGGCGGAACACTGAAGCTTTCTTT.